The next 19 T cell receptor beta chains were all read from a single sample in a study of T-cell reconstitution after alpha-beta-depleted transplantation in children. Unique molecular identifiers were incorporated when the TCRbeta library was constructed. TCRdb re-called the PCR reads through MiXCR, storing one row per CDR3 protein. The sample contains 450,000 to 550,000 distinct CDR3 sequences, roughly 10% of which appear only once. The source was PBMCs, mostly from graft donor cells, collected 180 days after TCRalphabeta/CD19-depleted stem cell transplant. The receptors derive from a female patient aged 2 to 10 who had a stem cell transplant for aplastic anemia, so the T cells may come from the graft donor.

The chain has TRBV12-3 or TRBV12-4 and TRBJ2-3; 12 nucleotides align to TRBD2. This CDR3 comprises 15 residues. V dropped 5 bases and J dropped 5; count of bases not matched to a gene: 5. CDR3 residues: CASSPRTSGKDTQYF. In nucleotides, the CDR3 is TGTGCCAGCAGTCCGAGGACTAGCGGGAAAGATACGCAGTATTTT.

The J gene is TRBJ1-4, the V gene TRBV12-3 or TRBV12-4, with D maybe TRBD1 (5 bases). The V end was cut by 4 bases, the J end by 7 bases, with 10 bases between. The CDR3 consists of 13 residues. The CDR3 sequence: CASSSRGAEKLFF. CDR3 bases: TGTGCCAGCAGTTCGAGGGGAGCTGAAAAACTGTTTTTT.

This clonotype was counted a few times. This chain links TRBV28 with TRBJ2-3; D possibly corresponds to TRBD1 (5 bases). The germline CDR1 and CDR2 sequences are MDHEN and SYDVKM. The CDR3 sequence is 10 residues long. V was shortened by 7 bases and J by 6 bases, with 5 bases between the two germline ends. This CDR3 is CASKGDTQYF. Written as DNA, the CDR3 is TGTGCCAGCAAGGGGGATACGCAGTATTTT.

This chain uses TRBV12-3 or TRBV12-4 with TRBJ2-1, with a weak D call TRBD1 (5 bases). Trimming cost V 3 bases and J 8 bases, with 11 bases left between them. The CDR3 extends over 13 amino acids. CDR3 coding DNA: TGTGCCAGCAGTTTGTCAGGGAACCATGAGCAGTTCTTC. It codes for CASSLSGNHEQFF.

This CDR3 reads CASSLFYGVAGNYNEQFF. In DNA, the CDR3 is TGTGCCAGCAGTTTATTCTATGGGGTAGCGGGTAATTACAATGAGCAGTTCTTC. The genes are TRBV27 and TRBJ2-1; 7 bases match TRBD2. J gave up 4 bases and V 1 base, and 13 bases lay outside the gene matches. The CDR3 has 18 residues. Germline CDR1 reads MNHEY; CDR2 reads SMNVEV (reference sequence).

This chain connects TRBV5-1 to TRBJ2-3; 7 bases are a match to TRBD1. This CDR3 is built from 14 residues. Germline V CDR1 and CDR2: SGHRS, YFSETQ. With V trimmed by 3 bases and J by 6 bases, 7 bases remained unmatched. CDR3 nucleotide sequence: TGCGCCAGCAGCTCGGGACAGCAAAGGGATACGCAGTATTTT. It translates to CASSSGQQRDTQYF.

The chain uses TRBV10-2 and TRBJ2-3; TRBD2 matches 10 bases. V was clipped by 0 bases and J by 2 bases; unmatched bases: 8. CDR3 length: 18 amino acids. Germline loops: CDR1 WSHSY, CDR2 SAAADI. Written as DNA, the CDR3 is TGCGCCAGCAGTGAGTCGAAAGTCCTAGCGGGGGTCACAGATACGCAGTATTTT. As protein: CASSESKVLAGVTDTQYF.

This chain links TRBV4-2 with TRBJ2-6; 9 bases map to TRBD1. This CDR3 comprises 18 residues. The V segment lost 4 bases and the J segment 0 bases; nucleotides outside the gene matches: 7. From germline, CDR1 is LGHNA and CDR2 YNFKEQ. The DNA for the CDR3 is TGTGCCAGCAGCCTCCGGGACAGGGCTTTCTCTGGGGCCAACGTCCTGACTTTC. It yields the protein CASSLRDRAFSGANVLTF.

The sample holds many counts of this clonotype. The chain joins TRBV7-2 to TRBJ1-1, with D possibly being TRBD1 (6 bases). Deletions cut 1 base from V and 1 base from J, with 7 bases between. From germline, CDR1 is SGHTA and CDR2 FQGNSA. This CDR3 spans 14 amino acids. The CDR3 DNA reads TGTGCCAGCAGCTTAGGACAGGCGAACACTGAAGCTTTCTTT. Encoded protein: CASSLGQANTEAFF.

The rearrangement uses TRBV9 and TRBJ2-7; TRBD2 is a possible D gene (7 bases). The CDR3 is 15 amino acids. CDR1 SGDLS and CDR2 YYNGEE come from the germline V gene. Between the trimmed V and J ends, which lost 2 bases and 4 bases, there was a span of 16 bases. CDR3 sequence: CASSVSGGRGYEQYF. The CDR3 DNA sequence: TGTGCCAGCAGCGTCTCCGGGGGGCGAGGGTACGAGCAGTACTTC.

The chain is built from TRBV12-3 or TRBV12-4 and TRBJ1-4; TRBD1 is a possible D gene (5 bases). The CDR3 covers 13 residues. V was cut by 6 bases and J by 4 bases, with 9 bases left in between. Here the CDR3 reads CASRRGVNEKLFF. CDR3 in DNA: TGTGCCAGCAGGCGGGGGGTTAATGAAAAACTGTTTTTT.

This clonotype was picked up a small number of times. The V call is TRBV12-3 or TRBV12-4, the J call TRBJ2-3; no reliable D call. CDR3 length equals 14 residues. Trimming removed 3 bases from V and 2 bases from J, with 9 bases in between. The CDR3 spells CASSFRAHTDTQYF. The CDR3 region has the DNA TGTGCCAGCAGTTTTAGAGCGCACACAGATACGCAGTATTTT.

This clonotype was detected ten times or more. V and J are TRBV27 and TRBJ1-5; D not certain. V was cut by 3 bases and J by 1 base, with 4 bases left in between. CDR1 and CDR2 (germline): MNHEY, SMNVEV (reference sequence). The CDR3 contains 13 residues. Here the CDR3 DNA reads TGTGCCAGCAGTTTTGACAGCAATCAGCCCCAGCATTTT. Translated, it gives CASSFDSNQPQHF.

This clonotype was observed a few times. The genes are TRBV4-3 and TRBJ2-7, with D possibly being TRBD2 (7 bases). The CDR3 is 15 residues long. CDR1 is LGHNA, CDR2 YSLEER, per germline. Trimming left V 0 bases short and J 3 bases short, with 12 bases between. The CDR3 nucleotides read TGCGCCAGCAGCCAAGAGGGAGGGGACAACTACGAGCAGTACTTC. It yields the protein CASSQEGGDNYEQYF.

V and J are TRBV10-3 and TRBJ2-2; 7 bases line up with TRBD2. With 5 bases clipped from V and 3 bases from J, the junction kept 12 bases outside the gene matches. Germline CDR1 is ENHRY and CDR2 is SYGVKD. There are 17 residues in the CDR3. CDR3 coding DNA: TGTGCCATCAGTACTATTCGGACTAGAAGGGACACCGGGGAGCTGTTTTTT. It is translated as CAISTIRTRRDTGELFF.

The rearrangement links TRBV20-1 to TRBJ1-6, with 7 bases fitting TRBD1. Germline values: CDR1 DFQATT, CDR2 SNEGSKA (reference sequence). This CDR3 region has 12 residues. The J segment lost 19 bases and the V segment lost 5 bases, leaving 14 bases of the junction unmatched. The CDR3, as DNA: TGCAGTGCTGCCGGGACAGACTCTGCCCGGCACTTT. It yields the protein CSAAGTDSARHF.

This clonotype was observed at least ten times. V is TRBV29-1 and J is TRBJ2-1; weak D call: TRBD1 (6 bases). This CDR3 comprises 13 residues. V was pared by 4 bases and J by 6 bases, with 13 bases between. Germline values: CDR1 SQVTM, CDR2 ANQGSEA. Here the CDR3 reads CSVGPGALNEQFF. CDR3 DNA sequence: TGCAGCGTTGGACCAGGGGCCCTCAATGAGCAGTTCTTC.

The chain links TRBV29-1 to TRBJ2-2, with D possibly matching TRBD1 (5 bases). The V gene's germline CDR1 is SQVTM and CDR2 ANQGSEA. This CDR3 spans 13 amino acids. V dropped 6 bases and J dropped 5 bases, with 13 bases sitting between them. The CDR3: CSVTVSGTGELFF. The CDR3 DNA reads TGCAGCGTGACAGTCTCTGGAACCGGGGAGCTGTTTTTT.

Ten or more counts support this clonotype. This chain joins TRBV5-1 and TRBJ1-5; no clear D. The V and J ends lost 0 bases and 3 bases respectively, with 4 bases between them. Per the germline V gene, CDR1 is SGHRS and CDR2 is YFSETQ. This CDR3 contains 13 residues. The CDR3 DNA follows: TGCGCCAGCAGCTTGGGCTTCAATCAGCCCCAGCATTTT. It yields the protein CASSLGFNQPQHF.